This is a list of T cell receptor beta chains from one sample in a study of T cells in Graves' hyperthyroidism and ophthalmopathy. TCRdb independently ran MiXCR on the multiplex PCR reads; one entry per CDR3 protein. The sample carries 450,000 to 600,000 distinct CDR3 sequences, around 13% recorded once. Sequencing input: blood. The receptors derive from a woman aged 40 to 55 with Graves' hyperthyroidism. Both conserved end residues are part of each CDR3. A D gene is named only where the DNA matches it firmly. The size field is filled for only some rows; it gives once, few, many or a size class.

TRBJ2-5,TRBV28,TRBD1,many,CANQGTDGGTQYF,TGTGCCAACCAAGGGACAGATGGAGGGACCCAGTACTTC
TRBJ2-7,TRBV15,TRBD1,few,CATSGYDGDSTSYEQYF,TGTGCCACCAGCGGTTACGACGGGGACAGTACATCCTACGAGCAGTACTTC
TRBJ1-1,TRBV11-2,.,.,CASSQDQGSTEAFF,TGCGCCAGCAGCCAAGATCAGGGTAGCACTGAAGCTTTCTTT
TRBJ2-7,TRBV12-3/TRBV12-4,.,many,CASSNSREREQYF,TGTGCCAGCAGCAACTCCAGGGAGAGGGAGCAGTACTTC
TRBJ1-5,TRBV27,TRBD1,many,CASSESSTGNQPQHF,TGTGCCAGCAGTGAGTCGTCGACAGGGAACCAGCCCCAGCATTTT
TRBJ2-7,TRBV2,TRBD1,many,CASSGEGAGEQYF,TGTGCCAGCAGTGGTGAGGGGGCAGGAGAGCAGTACTTC
TRBJ1-4,TRBV5-1,TRBD1,.,CASSRTGPEEKLFF,TGCGCCAGCAGCCGGACAGGGCCGGAGGAAAAACTGTTTTTT
TRBJ2-1,TRBV24-1,TRBD2,.,CATGGREGLSEQFF,TGTGCCACCGGCGGGCGGGAGGGCCTGTCTGAGCAGTTCTTC
TRBJ2-5,TRBV28,.,many,CASSSGVETQYF,TGTGCCAGCAGTTCAGGGGTGGAGACCCAGTACTTC
TRBJ1-5,TRBV4-2,.,.,CASSQDGQGLGQPQHF,TGTGCCAGCAGCCAAGATGGGCAGGGCCTAGGGCAGCCCCAGCATTTT
TRBJ2-7,TRBV5-1,TRBD1,.,CASKEGQGAYEQYF,TGCGCCAGCAAGGAAGGACAGGGGGCCTACGAGCAGTACTTC
TRBJ2-1,TRBV7-8,TRBD2,many,CASSWLTSGRPTGNEQFF,TGTGCCAGCAGCTGGTTGACTAGCGGGAGGCCGACCGGGAATGAGCAGTTCTTC
TRBJ2-1,TRBV27,TRBD2,many,CASSLRLAVYNEQFF,TGTGCCAGCAGCCTACGACTAGCGGTGTACAATGAGCAGTTCTTC
TRBJ1-5,TRBV12-3/TRBV12-4,.,many,CASSLLMDSNQPQHF,TGTGCCAGCAGTTTATTAATGGATAGCAATCAGCCCCAGCATTTT
TRBJ2-3,TRBV11-3,TRBD1,many,CASSPGAGGTDTQYF,TGTGCCAGCAGCCCCGGGGCAGGGGGTACAGATACGCAGTATTTT
TRBJ2-3,TRBV19,.,.,CASSTTRDDTQYF,TGTGCCAGTAGTACAACCCGGGACGATACGCAGTATTTT
TRBJ2-1,TRBV18,TRBD2,many,CASSLAGANYNEQFF,TGTGCCAGCTCTCTAGCGGGAGCGAACTACAATGAGCAGTTCTTC
TRBJ2-3,TRBV28,TRBD2,many,CASSSQGLVLTDTQYF,TGTGCCAGCAGTTCTCAGGGACTAGTGCTCACAGATACGCAGTATTTT
TRBJ2-3,TRBV28,TRBD1,.,CASSFIRGQNTDTQYF,TGTGCCAGCAGTTTCATAAGGGGGCAGAACACAGATACGCAGTATTTT
TRBJ2-7,TRBV19,TRBD2,few,CASSIRLAGGHEQYF,TGTGCCAGTAGTATTCGACTAGCGGGAGGGCACGAGCAGTACTTC
TRBJ1-1,TRBV27,.,many,CASRGVVQENTEAFF,TGTGCCAGCAGGGGGGTCGTACAGGAGAACACTGAAGCTTTCTTT
TRBJ2-5,TRBV11-2,.,many,CASSLKPRAASQETQYF,TGTGCCAGCAGCTTGAAGCCGAGGGCCGCCAGCCAAGAGACCCAGTACTTC
TRBJ2-5,TRBV27,.,.,CASSWDGQTQYF,TGTGCCAGCAGTTGGGACGGTCAGACCCAGTACTTC
TRBJ2-1,TRBV24-1,TRBD2,many,CATSDTGLAINQGQFF,TGTGCCACCAGTGATACGGGACTAGCGATTAACCAGGGGCAGTTCTTC